Presented here are 7 T cell receptor beta chains from one specimen sequenced in a study of blood T cell repertoires in COVID-19. Assay used: immunoSEQ multiplex PCR; TCRdb lists only in-frame clones, some missing. The table records around 220,000 clones, approximately 80% of them present only once. Sequencing input: peripheral blood. These TCRs come from a woman older than 75 with acute or convalescent COVID-19.

This clone was seen a handful of times. The chain couples TRBV6-4 to TRBJ2-3, with D unresolved. This CDR3 spans 14 amino acids. V dropped 3 bases and J dropped 1 base, with 8 bases sitting between them. Germline loops: CDR1 MRHNA, CDR2 SNTAGT. The CDR3 bases are TGTGCCAGCAGTGAACTAAAAGGCACAGATACGCAGTATTTT. Translation: CASSELKGTDTQYF.

The gene calls are TRBV9 and TRBJ2-7; D is unresolved. V was trimmed by 1 base and J by 3 bases, leaving 14 bases between them. Germline assignment: CDR1 SGDLS and CDR2 YYNGEE. CDR3 length: 15 amino acids. This CDR3 is CASSVSHSEIYEQYF. In DNA, the CDR3 is TGTGCCAGCAGCGTATCCCACAGTGAGATCTACGAGCAGTACTTC.

J is TRBJ2-7 and V is TRBV7-9; D possibly corresponds to TRBD2 (6 bases). V was shortened by 5 bases and J by 5 bases, with 16 bases between the two germline ends. Germline values: CDR1 SEHNR, CDR2 FQNEAQ (reference sequence). The CDR3 is made up of 14 amino acids. The CDR3 spells CASSPLGGSDEQYF. CDR3 DNA: TGTGCCAGCAGCCCGTTGGGGGGTAGCGACGAGCAGTACTTC.

The chain is built from TRBV4-2 and TRBJ1-1; maybe TRBD1 (6 bases). This CDR3 has 14 amino acids. From germline, CDR1 is LGHNA and CDR2 YNFKEQ. Trimming cost V 0 bases and J 6 bases, with 11 bases left between them. For the CDR3, the DNA is TGTGCCAGCAGCCAAGATACAGGGACGCCTGAAGCTTTCTTT. Translating it yields CASSQDTGTPEAFF.

The J gene is TRBJ1-3, the V gene TRBV18; no reliable D call. V was clipped by 5 bases and J by 0 bases, with 20 bases between them. This CDR3 is 18 amino acids long. Germline V gives CDR1 KGHSH, CDR2 LQKENI. In nucleotides, the CDR3 is TGTGCCAGCTCATCCCGCGCCCCCGGGGAAACCTCTGGAAACACCATATATTTT. Translating it yields CASSSRAPGETSGNTIYF.

The chain is built from TRBV27 and TRBJ1-1, with D perhaps matching TRBD1 (6 bases). The CDR3 spans 14 residues. Germline V gene lookup returns CDR1 MNHEY and CDR2 SMNVEV (reference sequence). V lost 6 bases and J lost 4, with 15 bases in between. CDR3 in DNA: TGTGCCAGCAGCTACCAGAGGGGGAGCACTGAAGCTTTCTTT. This gives the protein CASSYQRGSTEAFF.

V is TRBV6-5 and J is TRBJ1-6; D gene uncertain. The V end lost 1 base, the J end lost 0 bases, and 7 bases lay between the germline ends. Germline V gene data show CDR1 as MNHEY and CDR2 as SVGAGI. This CDR3 spans 16 amino acids. Here the CDR3 reads CASSYFQASYNSPLHF. The CDR3 DNA follows: TGTGCCAGCAGTTACTTTCAGGCCTCCTATAATTCACCCCTCCACTTT.